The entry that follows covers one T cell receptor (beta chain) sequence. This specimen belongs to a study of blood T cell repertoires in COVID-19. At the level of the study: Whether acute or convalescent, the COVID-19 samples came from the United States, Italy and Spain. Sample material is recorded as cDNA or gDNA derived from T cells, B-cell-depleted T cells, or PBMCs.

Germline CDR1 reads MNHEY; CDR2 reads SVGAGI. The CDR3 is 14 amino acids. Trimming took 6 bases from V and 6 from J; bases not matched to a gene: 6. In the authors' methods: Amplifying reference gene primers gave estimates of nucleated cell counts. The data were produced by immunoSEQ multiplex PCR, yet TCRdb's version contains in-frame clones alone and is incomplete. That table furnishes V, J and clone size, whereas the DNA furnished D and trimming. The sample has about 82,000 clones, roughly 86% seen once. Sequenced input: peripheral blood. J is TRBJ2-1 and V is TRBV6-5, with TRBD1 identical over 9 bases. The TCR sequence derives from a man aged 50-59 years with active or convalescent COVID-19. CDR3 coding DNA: TGTGCCAGCAGGAGGGGACAGGGAGTCAATGAGCAGTTCTTC. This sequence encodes CASRRGQGVNEQFF.